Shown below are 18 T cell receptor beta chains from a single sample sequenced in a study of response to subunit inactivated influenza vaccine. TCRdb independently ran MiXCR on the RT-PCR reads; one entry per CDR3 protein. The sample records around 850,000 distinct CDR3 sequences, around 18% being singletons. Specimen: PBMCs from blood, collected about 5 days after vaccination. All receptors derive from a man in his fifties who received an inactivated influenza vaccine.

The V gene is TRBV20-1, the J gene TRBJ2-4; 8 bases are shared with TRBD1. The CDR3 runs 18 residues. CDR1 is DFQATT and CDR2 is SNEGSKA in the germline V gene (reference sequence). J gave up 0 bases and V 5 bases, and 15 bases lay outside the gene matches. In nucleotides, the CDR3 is TGCAGTGCTCATGGAGGACAGGGTTTAGGTGTAGCCAAAAACATTCAGTACTTC. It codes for CSAHGGQGLGVAKNIQYF.

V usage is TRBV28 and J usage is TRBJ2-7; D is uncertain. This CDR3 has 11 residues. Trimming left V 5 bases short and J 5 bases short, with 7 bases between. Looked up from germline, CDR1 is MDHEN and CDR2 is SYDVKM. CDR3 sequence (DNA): TGTGCCAGCAGTCCGAACAACGAGCAGTACTTC. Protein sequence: CASSPNNEQYF.

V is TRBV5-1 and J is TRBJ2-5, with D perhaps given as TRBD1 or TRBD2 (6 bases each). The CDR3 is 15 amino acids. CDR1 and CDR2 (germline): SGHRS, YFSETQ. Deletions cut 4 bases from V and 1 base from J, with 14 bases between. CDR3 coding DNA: TGCGCCAGCAGCCCCGGAGGGGGGACCCAAGAGACCCAGTACTTC. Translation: CASSPGGGTQETQYF.

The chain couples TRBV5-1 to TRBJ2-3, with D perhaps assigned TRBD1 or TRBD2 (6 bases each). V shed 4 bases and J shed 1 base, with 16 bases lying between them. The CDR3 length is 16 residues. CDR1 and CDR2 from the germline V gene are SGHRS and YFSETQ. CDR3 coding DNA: TGCGCCAGCAGCAGAGGGGGGTCGCTACGCACAGATACGCAGTATTTT. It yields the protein CASSRGGSLRTDTQYF.

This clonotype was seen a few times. CDR3 residues: CASIPRQGAYNEQFF. CDR3 bases: TGTGCCAGCATCCCACGACAGGGTGCCTACAATGAGCAGTTCTTC. The chain recombines TRBV12-3 or TRBV12-4 with TRBJ2-1, with TRBD1 matching 7 bases. The V segment lost 7 bases and the J segment 2 bases; nucleotides outside the gene matches: 8. The CDR3 is 15 residues long.

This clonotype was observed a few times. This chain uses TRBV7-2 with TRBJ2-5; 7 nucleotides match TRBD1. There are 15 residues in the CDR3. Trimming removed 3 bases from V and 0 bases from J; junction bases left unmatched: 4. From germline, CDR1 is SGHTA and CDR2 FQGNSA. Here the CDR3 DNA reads TGTGCCAGCAGCTTTTGGACAGGCTACCAAGAGACCCAGTACTTC. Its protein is CASSFWTGYQETQYF.

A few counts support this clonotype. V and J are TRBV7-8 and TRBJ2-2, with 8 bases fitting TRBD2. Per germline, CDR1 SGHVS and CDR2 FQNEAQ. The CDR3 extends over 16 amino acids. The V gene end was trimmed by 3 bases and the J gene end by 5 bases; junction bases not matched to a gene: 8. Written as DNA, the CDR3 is TGTGCCAGCAGCTTGGTCGCGGGAGGAATTACCGGGGAGCTGTTTTTT. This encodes CASSLVAGGITGELFF.

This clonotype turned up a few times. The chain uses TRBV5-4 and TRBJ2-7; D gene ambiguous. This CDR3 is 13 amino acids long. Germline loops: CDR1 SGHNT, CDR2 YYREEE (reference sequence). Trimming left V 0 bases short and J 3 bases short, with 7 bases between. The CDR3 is CASSLVGNYEQYF. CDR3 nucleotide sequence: TGTGCCAGCAGCTTGGTAGGGAACTACGAGCAGTACTTC.

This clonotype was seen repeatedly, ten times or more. This chain's CDR3 is CASRSVGLEQYF. The CDR3 DNA is TGTGCCAGCAGAAGCGTTGGCCTCGAGCAGTACTTC. The chain has TRBV12-3 or TRBV12-4 and TRBJ2-7; unclear D gene. The CDR3 has 12 amino acids. With 6 bases removed from V and 6 bases from J, the gap between germline ends came to 12 bases.

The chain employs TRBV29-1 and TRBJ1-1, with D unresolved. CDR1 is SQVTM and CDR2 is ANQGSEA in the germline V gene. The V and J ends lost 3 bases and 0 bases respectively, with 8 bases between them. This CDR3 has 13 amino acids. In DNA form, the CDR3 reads TGCAGCGTTGACGAGTCTATGAACACTGAAGCTTTCTTT. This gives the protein CSVDESMNTEAFF.

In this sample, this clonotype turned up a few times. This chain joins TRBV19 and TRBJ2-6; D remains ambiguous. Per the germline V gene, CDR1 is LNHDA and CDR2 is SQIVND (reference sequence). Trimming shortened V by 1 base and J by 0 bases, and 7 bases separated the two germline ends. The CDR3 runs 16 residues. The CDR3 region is CASSIGGSSGANVLTF. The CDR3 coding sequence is TGTGCCAGTAGTATAGGCGGTAGCTCTGGGGCCAACGTCCTGACTTTC.

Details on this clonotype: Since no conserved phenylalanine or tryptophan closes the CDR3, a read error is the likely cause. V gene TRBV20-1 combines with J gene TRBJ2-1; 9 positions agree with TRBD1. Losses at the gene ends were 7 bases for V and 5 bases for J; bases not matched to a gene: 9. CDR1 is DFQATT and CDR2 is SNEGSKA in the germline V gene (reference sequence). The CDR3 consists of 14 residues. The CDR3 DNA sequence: TGCAGTGTTCAAACAGGGGGCGTCAACAATGAGCAGTTCTTA. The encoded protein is CSVQTGGVNNEQFL.

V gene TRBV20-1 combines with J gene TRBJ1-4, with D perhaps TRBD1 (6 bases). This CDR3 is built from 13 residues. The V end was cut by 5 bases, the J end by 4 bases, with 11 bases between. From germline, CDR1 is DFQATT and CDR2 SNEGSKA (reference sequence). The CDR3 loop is CSADRQSNEKLFF. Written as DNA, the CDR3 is TGCAGTGCTGACAGGCAGAGTAATGAAAAACTGTTTTTT.

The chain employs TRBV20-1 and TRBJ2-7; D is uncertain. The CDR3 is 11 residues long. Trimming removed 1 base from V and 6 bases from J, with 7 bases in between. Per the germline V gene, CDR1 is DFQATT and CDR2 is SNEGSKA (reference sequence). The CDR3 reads CSARARREQYF. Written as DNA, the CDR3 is TGCAGTGCTAGAGCCCGCCGCGAGCAGTACTTC.

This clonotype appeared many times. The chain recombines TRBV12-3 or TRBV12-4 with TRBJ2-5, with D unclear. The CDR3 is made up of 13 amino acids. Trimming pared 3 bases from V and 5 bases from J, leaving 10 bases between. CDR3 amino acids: CASSFLGRETQYF. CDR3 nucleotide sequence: TGTGCCAGCAGTTTTCTCGGTCGTGAGACCCAGTACTTC.

This CDR3 reads CATSRDLKQGTEAFF. CDR3 nucleotides: TGTGCCACCAGCAGAGACCTAAAACAGGGCACTGAAGCTTTCTTT. The rearrangement uses TRBV15 and TRBJ1-1; possible D gene TRBD1, 6 bases. There are 15 residues in the CDR3. Deletions cut 0 bases from V and 4 bases from J, with 12 bases between. CDR1 is LNHNV, CDR2 YYDKDF, per germline (reference sequence).

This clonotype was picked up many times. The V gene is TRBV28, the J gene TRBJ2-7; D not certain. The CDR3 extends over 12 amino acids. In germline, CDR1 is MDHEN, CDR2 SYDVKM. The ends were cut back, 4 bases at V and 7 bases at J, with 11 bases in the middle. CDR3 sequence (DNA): TGTGCCAGCAGTTACGGCGGTTGGGAGCAGTACTTC. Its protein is CASSYGGWEQYF.

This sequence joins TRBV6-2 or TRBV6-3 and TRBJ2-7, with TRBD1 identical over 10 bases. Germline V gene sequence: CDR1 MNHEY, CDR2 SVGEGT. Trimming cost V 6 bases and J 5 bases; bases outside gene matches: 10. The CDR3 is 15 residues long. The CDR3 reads CASSPSGTGVHEQYF. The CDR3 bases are TGTGCCAGCAGCCCATCCGGGACAGGGGTCCACGAGCAGTACTTC.